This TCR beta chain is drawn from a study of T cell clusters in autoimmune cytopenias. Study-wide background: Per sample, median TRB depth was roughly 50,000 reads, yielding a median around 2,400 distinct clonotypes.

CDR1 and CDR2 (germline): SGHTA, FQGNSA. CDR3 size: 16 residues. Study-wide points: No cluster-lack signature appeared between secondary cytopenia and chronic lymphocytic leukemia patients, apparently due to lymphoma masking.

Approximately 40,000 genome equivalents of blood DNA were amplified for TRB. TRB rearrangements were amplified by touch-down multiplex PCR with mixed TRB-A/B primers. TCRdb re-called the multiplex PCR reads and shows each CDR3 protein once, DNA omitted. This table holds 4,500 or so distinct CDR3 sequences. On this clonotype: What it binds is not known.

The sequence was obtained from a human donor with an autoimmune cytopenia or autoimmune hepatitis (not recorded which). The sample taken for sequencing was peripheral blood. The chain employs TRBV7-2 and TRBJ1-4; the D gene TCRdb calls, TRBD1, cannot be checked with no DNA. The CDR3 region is CASSLVGGQTNEKLFF.